This T cell receptor beta chain derives from a study of HIV-infected children after antiretroviral therapy interruption. This clonotype has ten or more counts. The TCR library was built from RNA with a 3' RACE protocol and unique molecular identifiers. Each CDR3 protein is one row after TCRdb ran MiXCR on the 3' RACE reads. The sample carries approximately 95,000 distinct CDR3 sequences, about 7.2% recorded once. Treatment of the sample: PENTA 11 planned treatment interruption arm or continuous ART arm. The TCR was taken from a pool of human donors with HIV. The input for sequencing was CD45RA+ CD4+ T cells from PBMCs, pooled from several time points, taken from a donor given antiretroviral therapy, either interrupted or continuous. Specified subset: naive CD4+ CD45RA+ CD45RO- T cells.

The chain's CDR3 is CASSARHLTPSHNEQFF. The CDR3 DNA is TGTGCCAGCAGCGCCCGGCACCTCACCCCTTCACACAATGAGCAGTTCTTC. The chain carries TRBV21-1 and TRBJ2-1; no check of the table's D call, TRBD1, against the DNA was made. TRBV21-1 is tagged as a pseudogene. The CDR3 length is 17 residues.